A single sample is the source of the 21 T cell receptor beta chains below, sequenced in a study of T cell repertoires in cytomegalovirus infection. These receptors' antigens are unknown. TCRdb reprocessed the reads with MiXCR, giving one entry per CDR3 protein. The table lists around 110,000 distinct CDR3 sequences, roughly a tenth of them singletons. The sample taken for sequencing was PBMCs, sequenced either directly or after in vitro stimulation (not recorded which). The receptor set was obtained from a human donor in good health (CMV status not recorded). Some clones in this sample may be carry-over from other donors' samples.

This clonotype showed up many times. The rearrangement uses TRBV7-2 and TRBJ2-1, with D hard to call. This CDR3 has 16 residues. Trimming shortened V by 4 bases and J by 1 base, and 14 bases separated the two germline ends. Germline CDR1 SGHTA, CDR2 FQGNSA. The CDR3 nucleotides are TGTGCCAGCAGCTCCCAACCCGGAAATTCCTACAATGAGCAGTTCTTC. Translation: CASSSQPGNSYNEQFF.

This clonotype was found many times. CDR3 sequence reads: CASSTMRAGQYF. CDR3 sequence (DNA): TGTGCCAGCAGCACCATGAGGGCTGGGCAGTATTTT. V and J are TRBV7-2 and TRBJ2-3; a possible D gene is TRBD2 (5 bases). The V gene lost 5 bases and the J gene lost 11 bases, with 14 bases spanning the gap. This CDR3 is built from 12 residues. The germline gives CDR1 SGHTA, CDR2 FQGNSA.

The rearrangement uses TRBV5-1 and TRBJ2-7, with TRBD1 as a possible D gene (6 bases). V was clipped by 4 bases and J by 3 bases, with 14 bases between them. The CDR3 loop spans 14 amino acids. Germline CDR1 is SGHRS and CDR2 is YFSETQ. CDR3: CASSRRTAFYEQYV. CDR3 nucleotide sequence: TGCGCCAGCAGCCGGAGGACAGCCTTCTACGAGCAGTACGTC.

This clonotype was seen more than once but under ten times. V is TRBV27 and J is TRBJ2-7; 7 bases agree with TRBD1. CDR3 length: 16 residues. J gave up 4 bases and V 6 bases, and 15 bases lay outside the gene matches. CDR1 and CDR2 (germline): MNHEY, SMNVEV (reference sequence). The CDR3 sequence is CASSPLSSGTAYEQYV. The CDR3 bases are TGTGCCAGCAGCCCCCTCTCATCCGGGACAGCTTACGAGCAGTACGTC.

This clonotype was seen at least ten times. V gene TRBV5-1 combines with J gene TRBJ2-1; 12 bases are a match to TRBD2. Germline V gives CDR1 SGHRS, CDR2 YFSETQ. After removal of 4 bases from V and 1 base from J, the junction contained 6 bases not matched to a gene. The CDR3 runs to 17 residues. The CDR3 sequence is CASSGGLAGISYNEQFF. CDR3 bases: TGCGCCAGCAGCGGGGGACTAGCGGGCATTTCCTACAATGAGCAGTTCTTC. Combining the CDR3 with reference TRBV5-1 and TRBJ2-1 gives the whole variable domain KAGVTQTPRYLIKTRGQQVTLSCSPISGHRSVSWYQQTPGQGLQFLFEYFSETQRNKGNFPGRFSGRQFSNSRSEMNVSTLELGDSALYLCASSGGLAGISYNEQFFGPGTRLTVL.

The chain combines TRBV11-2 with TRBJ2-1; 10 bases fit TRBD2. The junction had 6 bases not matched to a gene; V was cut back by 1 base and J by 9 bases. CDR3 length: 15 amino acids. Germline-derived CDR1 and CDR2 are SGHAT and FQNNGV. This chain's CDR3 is CASSLGLAGVSEQFF. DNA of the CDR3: TGTGCCAGCAGCTTAGGGCTAGCGGGAGTAAGTGAGCAGTTCTTC.

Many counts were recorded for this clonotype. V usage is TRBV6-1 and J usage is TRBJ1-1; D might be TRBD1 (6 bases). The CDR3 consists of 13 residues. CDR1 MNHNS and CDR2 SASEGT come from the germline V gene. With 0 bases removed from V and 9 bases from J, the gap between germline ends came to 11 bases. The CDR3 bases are TGTGCCAGCAGTGAAGCGGGGGGCGTCCAAGCTTTCTTT. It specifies CASSEAGGVQAFF.

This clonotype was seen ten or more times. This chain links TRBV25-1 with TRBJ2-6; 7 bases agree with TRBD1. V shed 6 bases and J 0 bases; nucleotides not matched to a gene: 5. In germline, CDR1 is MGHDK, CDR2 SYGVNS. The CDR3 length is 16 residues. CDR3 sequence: CASSAHRGSGANVLTF. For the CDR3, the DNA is TGTGCCAGCAGCGCACACAGGGGCTCTGGGGCCAACGTCCTGACTTTC.

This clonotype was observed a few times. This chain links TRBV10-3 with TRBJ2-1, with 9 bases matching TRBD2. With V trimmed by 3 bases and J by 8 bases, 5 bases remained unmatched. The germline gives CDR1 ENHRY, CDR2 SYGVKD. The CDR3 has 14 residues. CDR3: CAISDASGKYEQFF. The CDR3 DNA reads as TGTGCCATCAGTGATGCTAGCGGGAAGTATGAGCAGTTCTTC.

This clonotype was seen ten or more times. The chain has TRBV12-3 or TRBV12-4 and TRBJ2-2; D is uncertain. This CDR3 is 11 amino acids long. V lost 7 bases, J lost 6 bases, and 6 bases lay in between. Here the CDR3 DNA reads TGTGCCAGCACTCGGGCCGGGGAGCTGTTTTTT. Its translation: CASTRAGELFF.

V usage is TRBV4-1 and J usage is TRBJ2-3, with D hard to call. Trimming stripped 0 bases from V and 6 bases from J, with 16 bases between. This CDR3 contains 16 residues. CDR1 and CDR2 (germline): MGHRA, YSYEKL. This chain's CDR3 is CASSQDFTPPRDTQYF. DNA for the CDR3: TGCGCCAGCAGCCAAGATTTTACACCTCCCCGGGATACGCAGTATTTT.

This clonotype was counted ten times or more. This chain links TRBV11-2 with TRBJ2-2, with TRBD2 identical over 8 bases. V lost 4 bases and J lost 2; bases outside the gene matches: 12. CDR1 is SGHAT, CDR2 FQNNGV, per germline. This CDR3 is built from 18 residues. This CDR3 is CASSSSQTSGGNTGELFF. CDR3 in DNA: TGTGCCAGCAGCTCGTCCCAAACTAGCGGAGGAAACACCGGGGAGCTGTTTTTT.

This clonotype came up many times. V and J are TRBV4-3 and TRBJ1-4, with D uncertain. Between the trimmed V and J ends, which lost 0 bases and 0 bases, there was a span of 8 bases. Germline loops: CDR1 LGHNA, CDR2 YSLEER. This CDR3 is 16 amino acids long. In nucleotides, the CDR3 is TGCGCCAGCAGCCAAGATCCCCCTGCAACTAATGAAAAACTGTTTTTT. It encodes CASSQDPPATNEKLFF.

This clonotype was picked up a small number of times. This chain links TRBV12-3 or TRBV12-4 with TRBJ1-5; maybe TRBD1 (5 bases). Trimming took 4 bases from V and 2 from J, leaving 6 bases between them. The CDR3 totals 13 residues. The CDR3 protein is CASSSTGNQPQHF. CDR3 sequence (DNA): TGTGCCAGCAGTTCGACAGGCAATCAGCCCCAGCATTTT.

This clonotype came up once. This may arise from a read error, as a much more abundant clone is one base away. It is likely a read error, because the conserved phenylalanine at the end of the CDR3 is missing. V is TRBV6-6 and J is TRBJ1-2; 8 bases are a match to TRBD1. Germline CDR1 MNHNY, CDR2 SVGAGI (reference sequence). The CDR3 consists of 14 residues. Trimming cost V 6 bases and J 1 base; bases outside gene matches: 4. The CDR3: CASSSGGGNYGYTL. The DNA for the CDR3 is TGTGCCAGCAGCTCAGGGGGCGGTAACTATGGCTACACCTTA.

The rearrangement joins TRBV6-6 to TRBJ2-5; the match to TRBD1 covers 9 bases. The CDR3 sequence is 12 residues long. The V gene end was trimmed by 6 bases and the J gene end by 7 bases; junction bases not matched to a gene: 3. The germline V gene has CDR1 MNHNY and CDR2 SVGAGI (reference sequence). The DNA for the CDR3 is TGTGCCAGCAGCCGGGACAGGGTGACCCAGTACTTC. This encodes CASSRDRVTQYF.

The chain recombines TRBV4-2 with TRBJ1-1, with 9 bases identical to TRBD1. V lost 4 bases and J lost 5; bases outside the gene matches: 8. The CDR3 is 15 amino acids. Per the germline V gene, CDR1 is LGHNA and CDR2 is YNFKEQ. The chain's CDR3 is CASSPSDRGSTEAFF. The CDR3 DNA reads TGTGCCAGCAGCCCTTCGGACAGGGGATCAACTGAAGCTTTCTTT.

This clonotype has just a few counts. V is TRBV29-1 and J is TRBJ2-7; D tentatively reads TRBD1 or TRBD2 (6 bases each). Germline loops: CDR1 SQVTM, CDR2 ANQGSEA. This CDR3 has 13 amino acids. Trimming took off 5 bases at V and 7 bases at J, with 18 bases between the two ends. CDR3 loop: CSVSREQGGEQYF. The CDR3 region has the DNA TGCAGCGTTAGCCGGGAACAAGGGGGGGAGCAGTACTTC.

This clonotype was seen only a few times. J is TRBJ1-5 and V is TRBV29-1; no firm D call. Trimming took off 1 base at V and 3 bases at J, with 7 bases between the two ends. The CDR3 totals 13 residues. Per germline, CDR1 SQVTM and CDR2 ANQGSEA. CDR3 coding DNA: TGCAGCGTTGAAGGGATTACCAATCAGCCCCAGCATTTT. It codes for CSVEGITNQPQHF. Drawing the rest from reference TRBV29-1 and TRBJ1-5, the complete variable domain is SAVISQKPSRDICQRGTSLTIQCQVDSQVTMMFWYRQQPGQSLTLIATANQGSEATYESGFVIDKFPISRPNLTFSTLTVSNMSPEDSSIYLCSVEGITNQPQHFGDGTRLSIL.

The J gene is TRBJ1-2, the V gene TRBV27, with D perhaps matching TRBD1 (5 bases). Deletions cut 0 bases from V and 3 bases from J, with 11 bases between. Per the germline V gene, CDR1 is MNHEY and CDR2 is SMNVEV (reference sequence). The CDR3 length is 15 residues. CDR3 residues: CASSLSSGDYYGYTF. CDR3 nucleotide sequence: TGTGCCAGCAGTTTATCTTCCGGGGACTACTATGGCTACACCTTC.

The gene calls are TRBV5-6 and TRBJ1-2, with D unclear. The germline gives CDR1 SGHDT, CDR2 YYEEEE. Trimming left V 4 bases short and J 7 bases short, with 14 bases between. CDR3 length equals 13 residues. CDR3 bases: TGTGCCAGCAGCCCCCAGAGGGCCCCTGGCTACACCTTC. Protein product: CASSPQRAPGYTF.